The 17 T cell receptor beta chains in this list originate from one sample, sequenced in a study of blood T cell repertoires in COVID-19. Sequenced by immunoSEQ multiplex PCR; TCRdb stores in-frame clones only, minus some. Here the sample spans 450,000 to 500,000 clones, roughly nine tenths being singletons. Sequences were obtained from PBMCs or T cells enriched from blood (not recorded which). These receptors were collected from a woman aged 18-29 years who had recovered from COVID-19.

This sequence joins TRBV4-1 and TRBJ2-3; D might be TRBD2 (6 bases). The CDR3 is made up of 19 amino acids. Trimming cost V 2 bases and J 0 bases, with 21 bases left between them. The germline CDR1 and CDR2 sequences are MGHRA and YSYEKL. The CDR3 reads CASSQKGPRDFSSTDTQYF. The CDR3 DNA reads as TGCGCCAGCAGCCAAAAGGGGCCCAGGGACTTCTCGAGCACAGATACGCAGTATTTT.

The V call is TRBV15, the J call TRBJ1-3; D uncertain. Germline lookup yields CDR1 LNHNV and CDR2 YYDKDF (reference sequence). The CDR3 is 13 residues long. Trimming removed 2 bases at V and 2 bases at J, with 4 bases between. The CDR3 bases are TGTGCCACCAGCAGAACTACTGGAAACACCATATATTTT. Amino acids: CATSRTTGNTIYF.

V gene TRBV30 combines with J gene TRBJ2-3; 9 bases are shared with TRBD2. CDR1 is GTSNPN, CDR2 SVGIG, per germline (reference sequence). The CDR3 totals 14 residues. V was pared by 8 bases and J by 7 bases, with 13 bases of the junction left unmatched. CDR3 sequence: CALHLRGGINTQYF. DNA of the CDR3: TGTGCCCTTCACCTGCGGGGGGGGATTAATACGCAGTATTTT.

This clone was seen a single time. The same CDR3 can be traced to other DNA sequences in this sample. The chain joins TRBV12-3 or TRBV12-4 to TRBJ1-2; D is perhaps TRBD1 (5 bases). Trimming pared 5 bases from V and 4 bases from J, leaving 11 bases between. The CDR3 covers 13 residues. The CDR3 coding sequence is TGTGCCAGCAGTCTGGGGGGGGTCTATGGCTACACCTTC. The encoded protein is CASSLGGVYGYTF.

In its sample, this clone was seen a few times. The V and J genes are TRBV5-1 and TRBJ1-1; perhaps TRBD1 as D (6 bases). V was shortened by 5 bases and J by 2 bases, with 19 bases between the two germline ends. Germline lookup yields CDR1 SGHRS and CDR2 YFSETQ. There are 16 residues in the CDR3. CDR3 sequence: CASSSTFRQANTEAFF. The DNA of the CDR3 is TGCGCCAGCAGTTCTACTTTCCGACAGGCTAACACTGAAGCTTTCTTT.

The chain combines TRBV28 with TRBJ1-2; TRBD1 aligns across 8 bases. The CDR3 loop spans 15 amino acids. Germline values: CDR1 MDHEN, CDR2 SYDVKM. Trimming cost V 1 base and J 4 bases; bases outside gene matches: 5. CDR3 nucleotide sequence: TGTGCCAGCAGTTTATTGACTGGACAGGGCTATGGCTACACCTTC. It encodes CASSLLTGQGYGYTF.

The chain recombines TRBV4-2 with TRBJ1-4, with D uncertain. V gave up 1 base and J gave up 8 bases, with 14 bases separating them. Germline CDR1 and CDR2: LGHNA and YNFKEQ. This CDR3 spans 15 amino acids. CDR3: CASSQVIGFGEKLFF. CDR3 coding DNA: TGTGCCAGCAGCCAAGTTATCGGCTTCGGGGAAAAACTGTTTTTT.

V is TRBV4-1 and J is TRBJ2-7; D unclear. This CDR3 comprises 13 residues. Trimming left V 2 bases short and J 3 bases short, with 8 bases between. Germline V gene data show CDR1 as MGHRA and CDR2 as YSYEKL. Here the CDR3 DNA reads TGCGCCAGCAGCCAATTCACGGTCTACGAGCAGTACTTC. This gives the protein CASSQFTVYEQYF.

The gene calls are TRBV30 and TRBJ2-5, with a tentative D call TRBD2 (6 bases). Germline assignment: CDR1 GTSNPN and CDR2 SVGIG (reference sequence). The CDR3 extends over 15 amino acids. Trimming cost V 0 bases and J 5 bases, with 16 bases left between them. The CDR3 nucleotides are TGTGCCTGGAGTGTAAACCCTAGCGTGGGTGAGACCCAGTACTTC. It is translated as CAWSVNPSVGETQYF.

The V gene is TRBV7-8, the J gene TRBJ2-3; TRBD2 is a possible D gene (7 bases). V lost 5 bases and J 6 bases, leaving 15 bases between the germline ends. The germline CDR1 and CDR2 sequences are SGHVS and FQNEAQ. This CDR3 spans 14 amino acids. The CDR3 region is CASSTPGGRDTQYF. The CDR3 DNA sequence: TGTGCCAGCAGCACCCCGGGGGGCAGGGATACGCAGTATTTT.

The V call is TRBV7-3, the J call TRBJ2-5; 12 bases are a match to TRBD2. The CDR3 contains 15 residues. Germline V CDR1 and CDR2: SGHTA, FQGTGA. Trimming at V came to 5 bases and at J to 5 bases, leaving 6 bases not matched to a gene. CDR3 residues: CASSHSSGGAETQYF. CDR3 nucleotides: TGTGCCAGCAGCCATTCTAGCGGGGGGGCTGAGACCCAGTACTTC.

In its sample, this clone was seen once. The DNA of the CDR3 is TGTGCCAGCAGCTTGGTAGCTGTCCGCAATGCTGGGCAGTACTTC. It codes for CASSLVAVRNAGQYF. The chain combines TRBV5-6 with TRBJ2-7; D is undetermined. The V gene's germline CDR1 is SGHDT and CDR2 YYEEEE. The V end was cut by 0 bases, the J end by 9 bases, with 19 bases between. The CDR3 has 15 residues.

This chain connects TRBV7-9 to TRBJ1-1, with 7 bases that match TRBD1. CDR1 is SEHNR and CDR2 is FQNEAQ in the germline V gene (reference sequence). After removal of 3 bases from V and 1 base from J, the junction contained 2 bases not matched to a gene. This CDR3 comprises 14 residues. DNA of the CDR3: TGTGCCAGCAGCTTCGGGACAGAGAACACTGAAGCTTTCTTT. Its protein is CASSFGTENTEAFF.

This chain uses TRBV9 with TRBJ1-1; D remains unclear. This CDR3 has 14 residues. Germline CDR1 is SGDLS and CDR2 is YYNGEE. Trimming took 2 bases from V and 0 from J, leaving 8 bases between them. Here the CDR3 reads CASSVRGMNTEAFF. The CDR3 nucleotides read TGTGCCAGCAGCGTGCGAGGGATGAACACTGAAGCTTTCTTT.

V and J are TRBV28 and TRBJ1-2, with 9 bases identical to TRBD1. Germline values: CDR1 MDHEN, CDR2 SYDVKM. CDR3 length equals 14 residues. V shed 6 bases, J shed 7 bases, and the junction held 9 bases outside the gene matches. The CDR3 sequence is CASRTDRGWSGYTF. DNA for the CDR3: TGTGCCAGCAGAACGGACAGGGGATGGAGTGGCTACACCTTC.

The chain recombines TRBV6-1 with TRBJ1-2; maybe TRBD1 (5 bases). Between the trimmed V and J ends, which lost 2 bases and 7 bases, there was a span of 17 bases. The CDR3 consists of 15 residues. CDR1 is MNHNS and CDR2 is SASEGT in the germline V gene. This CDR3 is CASSEPRRGWGGYTF. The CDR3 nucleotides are TGTGCCAGCAGTGAACCCCGGAGGGGATGGGGTGGCTACACCTTC.

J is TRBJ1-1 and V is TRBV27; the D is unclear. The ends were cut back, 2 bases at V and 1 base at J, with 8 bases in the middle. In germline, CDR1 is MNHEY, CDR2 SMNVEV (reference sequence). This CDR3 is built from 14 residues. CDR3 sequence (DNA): TGTGCCAGCAGTTTACGAGGGAAGAACACTGAAGCTTTCTTT. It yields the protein CASSLRGKNTEAFF.